The source of this TCR beta chain is a study of breast tumors, draining lymph nodes, adjacent tissues. The study, taken as a whole, reports: The lymph node origin of tumor T cells was framed as consistent with a hypothesis, not demonstrated. Tumors had less TCR diversity than lymph nodes, more than nontumor tissue. Tumor and nontumor repertoires were significantly more similar in luminal-like than in basal-like breast cancer. The data were judged consistent with most tumor T cells coming from lymph node and expanding in tumor.

This CDR3 is 13 amino acids long. CDR1 SGHDN and CDR2 FVKESK come from the germline V gene. V lost 6 bases to trimming and J lost 2 bases, with 9 bases between them. In this sample, this clonotype turned up many times. Antigen: not known. TCRdb fed the multiplex PCR reads into MiXCR, producing one record per CDR3 protein. This table holds about 47,000 distinct CDR3 sequences, 20% to 25% found once. The chain is built from TRBV14 and TRBJ2-3, with D hard to call. Sequencing used breast tumor tissue. The receptor comes from a female donor with breast cancer. Some clones in this sample may be carry-over from other donors' samples. CDR3 loop: CASSRYITDTQYF. CDR3 nucleotides: TGTGCCAGCAGTCGATACATCACAGATACGCAGTATTTT.